A single sample is the source of the 11 T cell receptor beta chains below, sequenced in a study of blood T cell repertoires in COVID-19. Assay used: immunoSEQ multiplex PCR; TCRdb lists only in-frame clones, some missing. The sample includes about 55,000 clones, around 83% of them seen just once. The sequencing input was peripheral blood. These receptors were taken from a woman aged 60 to 75 with acute or convalescent COVID-19.

In this sample, this clone turned up once. V is TRBV24-1 and J is TRBJ2-7; 7 nucleotides agree with TRBD2. With V trimmed by 3 bases and J by 7 bases, 14 bases remained unmatched. The CDR3 is made up of 16 amino acids. The germline gives CDR1 KGHDR, CDR2 SFDVKD. In nucleotides, the CDR3 is TGTGCCACCAGTGATGCGCGACTAGCCTCAGCAGGGGAGCAGTACTTC. Its protein product is CATSDARLASAGEQYF.

The chain carries TRBV5-6 and TRBJ2-5, with D possibly TRBD2 on 5 matching bases. In germline, CDR1 is SGHDT, CDR2 YYEEEE. V was cut by 6 bases and J by 6 bases, with 21 bases left in between. CDR3 length: 15 residues. The CDR3 nucleotides read TGTGCCAGCAAAATGAGGGCCAAAGTATGGAAGACCCAGTACTTC. Amino acids: CASKMRAKVWKTQYF.

The rearrangement uses TRBV25-1 and TRBJ2-7, with D perhaps matching TRBD1 (6 bases). The CDR3 spans 11 residues. Germline CDR1 MGHDK, CDR2 SYGVNS. V lost 8 bases and J lost 7, with 12 bases in between. CDR3 loop: CASGTLDEQYF. CDR3 nucleotide sequence: TGTGCCAGCGGGACATTGGATGAGCAGTACTTC.

The table lists this clone with a count of one. The CDR3 here is CATSDPFTGGRDTQYF. The CDR3 DNA reads TGTGCCACCAGTGACCCGTTCACGGGGGGACGAGATACGCAGTATTTT. This chain uses TRBV24-1 with TRBJ2-3; TRBD2 aligns across 7 bases. Germline V CDR1 and CDR2: KGHDR, SFDVKD. The length of the CDR3 is 16 residues. After removal of 4 bases from V and 5 bases from J, the junction contained 11 bases not matched to a gene.

The V gene is TRBV9, the J gene TRBJ2-1, with 7 bases lining up with TRBD1. The germline CDR1 and CDR2 sequences are SGDLS and YYNGEE. There are 18 residues in the CDR3. V was pared by 0 bases and J by 6 bases, with 15 bases of the junction left unmatched. The CDR3 spells CASSVGMGTAVYGNEQFF. CDR3 nucleotides: TGTGCCAGCAGCGTAGGTATGGGGACAGCCGTTTACGGCAATGAGCAGTTCTTC.

The chain couples TRBV9 to TRBJ1-2; D is perhaps TRBD1 (6 bases). V gave up 1 base and J gave up 8 bases, with 15 bases separating them. The length of the CDR3 is 14 residues. From germline, CDR1 is SGDLS and CDR2 YYNGEE. DNA of the CDR3: TGTGCCAGCAGCGTACTATCCGGGACAAACGGCTACACCTTC. It encodes CASSVLSGTNGYTF.

V and J are TRBV14 and TRBJ1-2, with 9 bases fitting TRBD1. This CDR3 spans 14 amino acids. V lost 4 bases and J lost 8; bases outside the gene matches: 8. The germline V gene has CDR1 SGHDN and CDR2 FVKESK. The CDR3 region is CASSPSTGGFGYTF. CDR3 DNA sequence: TGTGCCAGCAGCCCCTCTACAGGGGGCTTCGGCTACACCTTC.

This chain links TRBV10-2 with TRBJ2-3; D gene uncertain. The V gene's germline CDR1 is WSHSY and CDR2 SAAADI. There are 11 residues in the CDR3. The V end was cut by 4 bases, the J end by 3 bases, with 2 bases between. The DNA of the CDR3 is TGCGCCAGCAGTGCGACAGATACGCAGTATTTT. This translates into CASSATDTQYF.

This chain links TRBV3-1 (or the pseudogene TRBV3-2) with TRBJ2-3, with 12 positions matching TRBD2. Per the germline V gene, CDR1 is LGHDT and CDR2 is YNNKEL (reference sequence). V was pared by 0 bases and J by 10 bases, with 14 bases of the junction left unmatched. The CDR3 is 18 amino acids. The chain's CDR3 is CASSQDRGRLAGGLAQYF. CDR3 DNA: TGTGCCAGCAGCCAAGATCGAGGTCGGCTAGCGGGAGGGTTGGCGCAGTATTTT.

The chain links TRBV2 to TRBJ1-3; D is uncertain. This CDR3 region has 14 residues. Between the trimmed V and J ends, which lost 5 bases and 2 bases, there was a span of 10 bases. Per germline, CDR1 SNHLY and CDR2 FYNNEI. The CDR3 DNA reads as TGTGCCAGCAGTACGGGAGTCGCTGGAAACACCATATATTTT. Amino acids: CASSTGVAGNTIYF. Full variable domain (remainder filled in from reference TRBV2 and TRBJ1-3): EPEVTQTPSHQVTQMGQEVILRCVPISNHLYFYWYRQILGQKVEFLVSFYNNEISEKSEIFDDQFSVERPDGSNFTLKIRSTKLEDSAMYFCASSTGVAGNTIYFGEGSWLTVV.

The CDR3 sequence is CASSPSQSTGIYGYTF. CDR3 in DNA: TGTGCCAGTAGCCCATCTCAATCGACAGGGATCTATGGCTACACCTTC. The chain has TRBV19 and TRBJ1-2; 7 bases are a match to TRBD1. With V trimmed by 6 bases and J by 4 bases, 14 bases remained unmatched. Germline V gives CDR1 LNHDA, CDR2 SQIVND (reference sequence). The CDR3 has 16 residues. Full variable domain (rest looked up from reference TRBV19 and TRBJ1-2): DGGITQSPKYLFRKEGQNVTLSCEQNLNHDAMYWYRQDPGQGLRLIYYSQIVNDFQKGDIAEGYSVSREKKESFPLTVTSAQKNPTAFYLCASSPSQSTGIYGYTFGSGTRLTVV.